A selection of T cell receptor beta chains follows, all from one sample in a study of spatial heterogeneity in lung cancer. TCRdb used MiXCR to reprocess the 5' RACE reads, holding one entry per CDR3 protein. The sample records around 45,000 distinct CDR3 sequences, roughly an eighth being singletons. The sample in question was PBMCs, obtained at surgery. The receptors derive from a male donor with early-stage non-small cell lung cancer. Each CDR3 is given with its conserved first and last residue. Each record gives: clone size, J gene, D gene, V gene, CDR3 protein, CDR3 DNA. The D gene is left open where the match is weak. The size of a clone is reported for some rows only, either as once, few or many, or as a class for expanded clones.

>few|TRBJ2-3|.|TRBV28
CASSWPSTDTQYF
TGTGCCAGCAGTTGGCCCAGCACAGATACGCAGTATTTT
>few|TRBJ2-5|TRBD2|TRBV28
CASSPGGLASETQYF
TGTGCCAGCAGCCCCGGAGGACTAGCCTCAGAGACCCAGTACTTC
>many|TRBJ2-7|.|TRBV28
CASSRLGSYEQYF
TGTGCCAGCAGTCGCCTGGGTTCCTACGAGCAGTACTTC
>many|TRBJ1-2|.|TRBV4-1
CASSQAAEVRGYTF
TGCGCCAGCAGCCAAGCGGCGGAGGTTCGTGGCTACACCTTC
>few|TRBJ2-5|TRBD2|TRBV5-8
CASSFSGVPQETQYF
TGTGCCAGCAGCTTTAGCGGGGTCCCCCAAGAGACCCAGTACTTC
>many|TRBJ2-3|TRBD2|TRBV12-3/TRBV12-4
CASSRMGLASADTQYF
TGTGCCAGCAGCCGTATGGGACTAGCGAGCGCAGATACGCAGTATTTT
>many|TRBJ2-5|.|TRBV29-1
CSVDPETQYF
TGCAGCGTTGATCCAGAGACCCAGTACTTC
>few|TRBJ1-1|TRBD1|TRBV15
CATSSTTGVGTEAFF
TGTGCCACCAGCTCAACGACAGGGGTGGGCACTGAAGCTTTCTTT
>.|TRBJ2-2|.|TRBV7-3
CASSLNRIAGELFF
TGTGCCAGCAGCTTAAACAGGATAGCCGGGGAGCTGTTTTTT
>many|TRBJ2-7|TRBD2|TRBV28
CASTSPGEGVGEQYF
TGTGCCAGCACCTCTCCCGGGGAGGGAGTGGGGGAGCAGTACTTC
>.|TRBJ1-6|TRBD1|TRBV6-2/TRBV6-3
CATTVTQGVYNSPLHF
TGTGCCACGACTGTTACGCAGGGGGTCTATAATTCACCCCTCCACTTT
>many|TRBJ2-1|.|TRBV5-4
CASSLASGGGEQFF
TGTGCCAGCAGCTTGGCGAGCGGAGGAGGTGAGCAGTTCTTC
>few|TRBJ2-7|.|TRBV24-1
CATSEGRYPYEQYF
TGTGCCACCAGTGAAGGACGTTACCCCTACGAGCAGTACTTC
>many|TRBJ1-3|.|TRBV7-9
CASSRPGDGNTIYF
TGTGCCAGCAGCCGCCCCGGGGACGGAAACACCATATATTTT
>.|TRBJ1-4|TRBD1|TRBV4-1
CASSQLRQGRGSGNEKLFF
TGCGCCAGCAGCCAACTTCGACAGGGGAGGGGGTCGGGTAATGAAAAACTGTTTTTT
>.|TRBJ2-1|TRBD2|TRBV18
CASSWTSGKVGNEQFF
TGTGCCAGCTCATGGACTAGCGGGAAAGTTGGCAATGAGCAGTTCTTC
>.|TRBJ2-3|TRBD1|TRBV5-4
CASSLIQGVADTQYF
TGTGCCAGCAGCTTGATCCAGGGGGTGGCAGATACGCAGTATTTT
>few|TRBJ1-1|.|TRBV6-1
CASSNPGAGNTEAFF
TGTGCCAGCAGTAATCCCGGGGCAGGGAACACTGAAGCTTTCTTT
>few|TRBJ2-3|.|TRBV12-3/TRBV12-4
CASRWGGLTDTQYF
TGTGCCAGCAGATGGGGGGGCCTTACAGATACGCAGTATTTT
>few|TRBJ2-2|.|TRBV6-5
CASGKTGELFF
TGTGCCAGCGGCAAGACCGGGGAGCTGTTTTTT
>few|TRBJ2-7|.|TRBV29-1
CSVERGNTGDEQYF
TGCAGCGTTGAGAGAGGGAATACAGGCGACGAGCAGTACTTC
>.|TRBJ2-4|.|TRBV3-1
CASSHQGRSKNIQYF
TGTGCCAGCAGCCACCAAGGCCGTAGCAAAAACATTCAGTACTTC
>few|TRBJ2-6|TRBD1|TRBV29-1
CSVRDSLVFSGANVLTF
TGCAGCGTTCGGGACAGTCTTGTTTTCTCTGGGGCCAACGTCCTGACTTTC
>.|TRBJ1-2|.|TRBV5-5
CASSLEARQMALPRSYGYTF
TGTGCCAGCAGCTTGGAGGCGAGACAGATGGCCCTACCGCGGTCCTATGGCTACACCTTC
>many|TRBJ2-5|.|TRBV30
CAWRIGETQYF
TGTGCCTGGAGAATAGGGGAGACCCAGTACTTC
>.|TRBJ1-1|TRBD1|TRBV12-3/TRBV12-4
CASSFGDRGFEAFF
TGTGCCAGCAGTTTCGGGGACAGGGGCTTTGAAGCTTTCTTT
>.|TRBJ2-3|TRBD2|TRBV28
CASSPGTSGLTDTQYF
TGTGCCAGCAGTCCCGGGACTAGCGGCCTCACAGATACGCAGTATTTT
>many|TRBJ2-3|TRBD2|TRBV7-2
CASSFPLLATSTDTQYF
TGTGCCAGCAGCTTCCCGCTACTAGCGACTTCCACAGATACGCAGTATTTT
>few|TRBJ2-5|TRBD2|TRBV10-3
CAIGGLGAETQYF
TGTGCCATCGGGGGACTAGGAGCGGAGACCCAGTACTTC
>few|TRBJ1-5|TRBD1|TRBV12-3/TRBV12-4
CASSEVGQPPQHF
TGTGCCAGCAGCGAGGTGGGACAGCCGCCCCAGCATTTT
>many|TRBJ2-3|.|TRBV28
CASSPPTDTQYF
TGTGCCAGCAGTCCCCCCACAGATACGCAGTATTTT
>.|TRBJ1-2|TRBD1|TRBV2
CASRQGGIYGYTF
TGTGCCAGCCGACAGGGAGGGATCTATGGCTACACCTTC
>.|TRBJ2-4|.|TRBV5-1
CASSLGLRGQNIQYF
TGCGCCAGCAGCTTGGGGCTACGCGGCCAAAACATTCAGTACTTC
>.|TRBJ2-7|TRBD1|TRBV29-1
CSVLGQGSYEQYF
TGCAGCGTTCTCGGACAGGGATCCTACGAGCAGTACTTC
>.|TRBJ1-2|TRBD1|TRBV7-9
CASSLEGQGDYGYTF
TGTGCCAGCAGCTTAGAGGGACAGGGTGACTATGGCTACACCTTC
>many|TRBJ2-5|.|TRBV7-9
CASSGFSLGRNQETQYF
TGTGCCAGCAGCGGGTTCTCCCTGGGAAGGAACCAAGAGACCCAGTACTTC
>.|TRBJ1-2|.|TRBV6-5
CASRSTGFGYTF
TGTGCCAGCAGGTCTACAGGGTTCGGCTACACCTTC
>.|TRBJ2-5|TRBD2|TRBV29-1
CSVESPRGGRETQYF
TGCAGCGTTGAATCTCCGCGGGGGGGCCGAGAGACCCAGTACTTC
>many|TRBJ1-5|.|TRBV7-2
CASSNSMYSNQPQHF
TGTGCCAGCAGCAACAGTATGTATAGCAATCAGCCCCAGCATTTT
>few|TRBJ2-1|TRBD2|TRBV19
CASSLTSGPYNEQFF
TGTGCCAGTTCTTTGACTAGCGGACCTTACAATGAGCAGTTCTTC
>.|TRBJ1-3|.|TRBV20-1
CSAAGGTIGNTIYF
TGCAGTGCCGCAGGTGGGACGATTGGAAACACCATATATTTT
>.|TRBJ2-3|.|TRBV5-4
CASSLDRPTDTQYF
TGTGCCAGCAGCCTGGACAGACCCACAGATACGCAGTATTTT
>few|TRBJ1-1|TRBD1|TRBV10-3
CAISEGPGQGANEAFF
TGTGCCATCAGTGAGGGTCCGGGACAGGGGGCAAATGAAGCTTTCTTT
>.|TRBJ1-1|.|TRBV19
CASRSGGMNTEAFF
TGTGCCAGTAGAAGTGGCGGGATGAACACTGAAGCTTTCTTT
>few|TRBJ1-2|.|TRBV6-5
CASSYSPRFYGYTF
TGTGCCAGCAGTTACTCTCCCAGATTCTATGGCTACACCTTC
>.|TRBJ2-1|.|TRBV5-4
CASSPQGGGSYNEQFF
TGTGCCAGCAGCCCCCAGGGGGGGGGCTCCTACAATGAGCAGTTCTTC